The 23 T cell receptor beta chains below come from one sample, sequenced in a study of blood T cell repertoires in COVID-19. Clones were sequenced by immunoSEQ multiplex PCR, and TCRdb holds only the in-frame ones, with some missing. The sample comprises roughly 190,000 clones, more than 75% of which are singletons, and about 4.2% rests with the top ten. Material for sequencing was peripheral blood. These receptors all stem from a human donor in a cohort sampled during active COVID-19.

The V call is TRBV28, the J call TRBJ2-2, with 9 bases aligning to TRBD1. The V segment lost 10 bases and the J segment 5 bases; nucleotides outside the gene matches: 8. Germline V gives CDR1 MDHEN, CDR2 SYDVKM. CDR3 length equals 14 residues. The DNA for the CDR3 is TGTGCCATCCCCGGGACAGGGCATACCGGGGAGCTGTTTTTT. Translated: CAIPGTGHTGELFF. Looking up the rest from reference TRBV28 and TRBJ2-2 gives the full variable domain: DVKVTQSSRYLVKRTGEKVFLECVQDMDHENMFWYRQDPGLGLRLIYFSYDVKMKEKGDIPEGYSVSREKKERFSLILESASTNQTSMYLCAIPGTGHTGELFFGEGSRLTVL.

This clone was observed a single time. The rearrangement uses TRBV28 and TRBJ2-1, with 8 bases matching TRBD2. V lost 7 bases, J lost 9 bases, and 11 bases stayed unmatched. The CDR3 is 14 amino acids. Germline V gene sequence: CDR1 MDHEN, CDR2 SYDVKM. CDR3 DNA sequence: TGTGCCAGCACCGGGACTAGGCTGTCGTCTGAGCAGTTCTTC. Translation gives CASTGTRLSSEQFF.

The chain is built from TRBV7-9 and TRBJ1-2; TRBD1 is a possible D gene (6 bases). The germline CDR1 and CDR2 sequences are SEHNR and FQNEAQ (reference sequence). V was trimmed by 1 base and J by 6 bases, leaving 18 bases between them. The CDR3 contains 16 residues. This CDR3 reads CASSLGRGGLFDGYTF. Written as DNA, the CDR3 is TGTGCCAGCAGCTTAGGTCGCGGGGGGCTTTTCGATGGCTACACCTTC.

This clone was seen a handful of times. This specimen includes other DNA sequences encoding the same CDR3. CDR3 in amino acids: CASSIGLAVPYEQYF. The CDR3 DNA sequence: TGTGCCAGTAGTATAGGACTAGCGGTTCCCTACGAGCAGTACTTC. This chain joins TRBV19 and TRBJ2-7, with 9 bases that match TRBD2. V dropped 1 base and J dropped 2; count of bases not matched to a gene: 3. Germline V gene data show CDR1 as LNHDA and CDR2 as SQIVND (reference sequence). The CDR3 is 15 residues long.

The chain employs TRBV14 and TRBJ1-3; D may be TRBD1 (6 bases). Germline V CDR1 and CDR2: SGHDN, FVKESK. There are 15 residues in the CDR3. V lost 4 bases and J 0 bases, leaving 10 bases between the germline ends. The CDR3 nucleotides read TGTGCCAGCAGCCTTAAGGGACACTCTGGAAACACCATATATTTT. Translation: CASSLKGHSGNTIYF.

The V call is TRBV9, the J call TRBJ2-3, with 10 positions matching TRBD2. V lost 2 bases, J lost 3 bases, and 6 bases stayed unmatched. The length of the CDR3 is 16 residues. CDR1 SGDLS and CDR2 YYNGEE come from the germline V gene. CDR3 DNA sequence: TGTGCCAGCAGCGTGACAGCGGGGGGGCCAACAGATACGCAGTATTTT. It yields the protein CASSVTAGGPTDTQYF.

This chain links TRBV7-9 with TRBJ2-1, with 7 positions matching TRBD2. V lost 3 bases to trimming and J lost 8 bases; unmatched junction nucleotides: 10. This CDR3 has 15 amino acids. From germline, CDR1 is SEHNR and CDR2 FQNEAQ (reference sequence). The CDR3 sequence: CASSLSLAEGDEQFF. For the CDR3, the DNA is TGTGCCAGCAGCTTGAGTCTAGCGGAGGGCGATGAGCAGTTCTTC.

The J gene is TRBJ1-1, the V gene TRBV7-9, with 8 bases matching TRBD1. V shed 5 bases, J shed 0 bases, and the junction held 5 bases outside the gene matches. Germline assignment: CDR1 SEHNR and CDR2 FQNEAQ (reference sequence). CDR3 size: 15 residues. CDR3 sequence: CASSHTGGVNTEAFF. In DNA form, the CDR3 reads TGTGCCAGCAGCCACACAGGGGGGGTGAACACTGAAGCTTTCTTT.

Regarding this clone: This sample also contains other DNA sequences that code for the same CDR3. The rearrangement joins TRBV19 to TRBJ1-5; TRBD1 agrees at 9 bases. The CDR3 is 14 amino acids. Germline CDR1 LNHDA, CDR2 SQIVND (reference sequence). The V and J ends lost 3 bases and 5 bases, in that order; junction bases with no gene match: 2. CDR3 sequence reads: CASSIGTGHQPQHF. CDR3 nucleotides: TGTGCCAGTAGTATCGGGACAGGGCATCAGCCCCAGCATTTT. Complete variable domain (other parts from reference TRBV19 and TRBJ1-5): DGGITQSPKYLFRKEGQNVTLSCEQNLNHDAMYWYRQDPGQGLRLIYYSQIVNDFQKGDIAEGYSVSREKKESFPLTVTSAQKNPTAFYLCASSIGTGHQPQHFGDGTRLSIL.

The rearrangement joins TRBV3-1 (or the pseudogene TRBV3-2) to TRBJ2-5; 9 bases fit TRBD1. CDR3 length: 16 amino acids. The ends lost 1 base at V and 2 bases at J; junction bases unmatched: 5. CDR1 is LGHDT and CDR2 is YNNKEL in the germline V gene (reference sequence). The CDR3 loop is CASSQAWGQGQETQYF. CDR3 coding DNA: TGTGCCAGCAGCCAAGCATGGGGACAGGGACAAGAGACCCAGTACTTC.

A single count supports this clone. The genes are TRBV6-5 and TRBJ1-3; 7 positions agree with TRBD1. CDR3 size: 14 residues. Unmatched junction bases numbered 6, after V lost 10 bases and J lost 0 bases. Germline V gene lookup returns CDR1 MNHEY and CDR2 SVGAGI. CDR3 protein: CATRDSHSGNTIYF. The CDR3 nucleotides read TGTGCCACCCGGGACAGCCACTCTGGAAACACCATATATTTT.

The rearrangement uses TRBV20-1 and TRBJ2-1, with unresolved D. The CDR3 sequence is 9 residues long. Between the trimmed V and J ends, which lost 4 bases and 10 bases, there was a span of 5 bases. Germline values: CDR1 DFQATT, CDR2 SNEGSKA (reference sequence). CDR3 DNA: TGCAGTGCTACTCCCGAGCAGTTCTTC. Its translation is CSATPEQFF.

The CDR3 is CSVVFNLMNTEAFF. The CDR3 bases are TGCAGCGTTGTATTTAACTTAATGAACACTGAAGCTTTCTTT. The chain links TRBV29-1 to TRBJ1-1, with D unresolved. CDR1 is SQVTM and CDR2 is ANQGSEA in the germline V gene. The CDR3 extends over 14 amino acids. V lost 4 bases to trimming and J lost 0 bases, with 12 bases between them.

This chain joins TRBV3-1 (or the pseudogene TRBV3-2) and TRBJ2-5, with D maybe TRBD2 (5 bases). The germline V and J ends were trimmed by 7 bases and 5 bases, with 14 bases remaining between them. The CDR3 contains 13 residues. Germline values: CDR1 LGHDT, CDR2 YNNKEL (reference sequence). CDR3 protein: CASTLRGVETQYF. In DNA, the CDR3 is TGTGCCAGCACCCTCCGGGGAGTGGAGACCCAGTACTTC.

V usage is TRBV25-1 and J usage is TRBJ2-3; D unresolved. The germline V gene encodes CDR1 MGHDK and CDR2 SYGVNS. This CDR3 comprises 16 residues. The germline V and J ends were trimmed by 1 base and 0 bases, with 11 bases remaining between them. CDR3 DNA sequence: TGTGCCAGCAGTGAATTCCCAGGAACTAGCACAGATACGCAGTATTTT. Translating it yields CASSEFPGTSTDTQYF.

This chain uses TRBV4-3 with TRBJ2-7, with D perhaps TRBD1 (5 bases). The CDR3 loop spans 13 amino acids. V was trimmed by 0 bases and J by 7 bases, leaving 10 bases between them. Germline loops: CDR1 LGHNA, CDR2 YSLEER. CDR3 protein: CASSQDRQGEQYF. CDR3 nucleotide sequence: TGCGCCAGCAGCCAAGACCGCCAGGGAGAGCAGTACTTC.

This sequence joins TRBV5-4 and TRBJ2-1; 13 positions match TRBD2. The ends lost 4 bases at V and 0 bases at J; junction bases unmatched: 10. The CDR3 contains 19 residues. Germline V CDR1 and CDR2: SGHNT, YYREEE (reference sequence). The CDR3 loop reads CASSRAGTSGASSYNEQFF. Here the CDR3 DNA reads TGTGCCAGCAGCCGAGCCGGGACTAGCGGGGCTAGCTCCTACAATGAGCAGTTCTTC.

The chain's CDR3 is CASSLELQEGPYYEQYF. The CDR3 bases are TGTGCCAGCAGCTTAGAATTACAGGAGGGACCCTACTACGAGCAGTACTTC. This chain connects TRBV7-7 to TRBJ2-7; D may be TRBD2 (6 bases). Germline V gene data show CDR1 as SSHAT and CDR2 as FNYEAQ (reference sequence). V was clipped by 1 base and J by 3 bases, with 19 bases between them. The CDR3 is 17 residues long.

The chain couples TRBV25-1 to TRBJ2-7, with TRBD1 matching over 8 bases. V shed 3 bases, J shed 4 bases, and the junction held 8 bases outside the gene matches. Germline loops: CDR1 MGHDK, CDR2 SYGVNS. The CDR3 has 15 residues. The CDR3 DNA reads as TGTGCCAGCAGTGACGGGGAACAGGGGGTTTACGAGCAGTACTTC. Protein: CASSDGEQGVYEQYF.

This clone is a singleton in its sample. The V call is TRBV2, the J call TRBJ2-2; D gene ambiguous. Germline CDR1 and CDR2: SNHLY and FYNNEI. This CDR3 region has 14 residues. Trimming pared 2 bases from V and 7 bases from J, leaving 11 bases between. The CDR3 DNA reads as TGTGCCAGCAGTGAAAGGCTACAGAGCGGGGAGCTGTTTTTT. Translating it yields CASSERLQSGELFF.

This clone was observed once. CDR3 DNA: TGTGCCAGCAGTTTGAGGGAGAATCAGCCCCAGCATTTT. Translation gives CASSLRENQPQHF. The chain couples TRBV6-4 to TRBJ1-5; no clear D. V shed 5 bases and J shed 4 bases, with 9 bases lying between them. This CDR3 has 13 amino acids. Germline loops: CDR1 MRHNA, CDR2 SNTAGT.

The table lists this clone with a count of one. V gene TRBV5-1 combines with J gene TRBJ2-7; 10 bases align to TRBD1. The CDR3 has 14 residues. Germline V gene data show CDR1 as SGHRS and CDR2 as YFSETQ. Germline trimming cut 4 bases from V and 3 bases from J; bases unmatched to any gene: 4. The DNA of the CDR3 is TGCGCCAGCAGCCAGGGACAGGGGAGCTACGAGCAGTACTTC. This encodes CASSQGQGSYEQYF.

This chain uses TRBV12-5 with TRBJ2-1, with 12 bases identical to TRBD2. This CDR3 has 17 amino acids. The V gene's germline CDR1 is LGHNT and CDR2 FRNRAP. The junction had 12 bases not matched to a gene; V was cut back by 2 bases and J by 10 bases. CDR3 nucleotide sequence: TGTGCTAGTGGTTTGCACTTGGGACTAGCGGGCGATGGGGAGCAGTTCTTC. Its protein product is CASGLHLGLAGDGEQFF.